The clone carrying this T cell receptor (beta chain) has a count of ten or more. The antigen is undetermined. cDNA molecules, individually, were tagged with unique molecular identifiers. TCRdb re-derived calls from the 5' RACE reads in MiXCR, one entry per CDR3 protein. The sample has 100,000 to 150,000 distinct CDR3 sequences; just under 15% are singletons. This specimen belongs to a study of early T cells in non-severe SARS-CoV-2 infection. Looking at the study overall: With bulk RNA from unsorted whole blood as input, sequencing yielded unpaired chains. Study results and caveats: Private and CD4 specificities were missed by VDJdb matching, which favored anti-spike CD8 responses.

V lost 4 bases, J lost 4 bases, and 20 bases lay in between. The CDR3 length is 17 residues. The germline V gene has CDR1 LNHDA and CDR2 SQIVND (reference sequence). This receptor was identified in an adult who was a healthcare worker with PCR-confirmed SARS-CoV-2 infection or an uninfected control (not recorded which). The material sequenced was whole blood. The chain has TRBV19 and TRBJ1-5, with a weak D call TRBD1 (6 bases). The CDR3 nucleotides read TGTGCCAGTAGTACTTATCCCCTAAGGGGGGGAAATCAGCCCCAGCATTTT. It is translated as CASSTYPLRGGNQPQHF.